The 15 T cell receptor beta chains below all came from one sample that was sequenced in a study of response to subunit inactivated influenza vaccine. TCRdb fed the RT-PCR reads into MiXCR, producing one record per CDR3 protein. The table lists about 800,000 distinct CDR3 sequences, less than 25% of them singletons. The specimen was PBMCs from blood, collected 5 days after vaccination. Source of these receptors: a man in his fifties or sixties who received an inactivated influenza vaccine.

This rearrangement joins TRBV7-2 to TRBJ1-2; D is possibly TRBD1 (6 bases). CDR1 is SGHTA, CDR2 FQGNSA, per germline. The V gene lost 5 bases and the J gene lost 3 bases, with 13 bases spanning the gap. The CDR3 runs to 14 residues. The CDR3 protein is CASSPETGDYGYTF. The CDR3 region has the DNA TGTGCCAGCAGCCCGGAGACAGGAGACTATGGCTACACCTTC.

This clonotype was recorded a few times. The chain links TRBV29-1 to TRBJ2-1; a possible D gene is TRBD1 (6 bases). Germline CDR1 reads SQVTM; CDR2 reads ANQGSEA. CDR3 size: 14 residues. Trimming stripped 5 bases from V and 6 bases from J, with 17 bases between. The CDR3 coding sequence is TGCAGCGTTTCATCAGGGTCCAGGGGCAATGAGCAGTTCTTC. It yields the protein CSVSSGSRGNEQFF.

This clonotype was detected only a few times. The J gene is TRBJ2-2, the V gene TRBV7-9, with 7 bases lining up with TRBD2. The CDR3 length is 13 residues. V lost 11 bases to trimming and J lost 3 bases; unmatched junction nucleotides: 6. Germline CDR1 SEHNR, CDR2 FQNEAQ (reference sequence). The CDR3 region is CAARLADTGELFF. The CDR3 DNA reads as TGTGCCGCCCGGCTAGCGGACACCGGGGAGCTGTTTTTT.

This clonotype has more than one count but fewer than ten. This sequence joins TRBV10-3 and TRBJ2-2, with a tentative D call TRBD1 (8 bases). Trimming removed 7 bases at V and 0 bases at J, with 15 bases between. The CDR3 sequence is 16 residues long. Looked up from germline, CDR1 is ENHRY and CDR2 is SYGVKD. This CDR3 is CAITTTGGANTGELFF. The DNA for the CDR3 is TGTGCCATCACTACCACAGGGGGGGCGAACACCGGGGAGCTGTTTTTT.

The CDR3 sequence is CSARVRGELDTQYF. The CDR3 region has the DNA TGCAGTGCTAGAGTTCGGGGGGAGTTAGATACGCAGTATTTT. The chain has TRBV20-1 and TRBJ2-3; TRBD2 agrees at 7 bases. Germline CDR1 DFQATT, CDR2 SNEGSKA (reference sequence). The junction had 6 bases not matched to a gene; V was cut back by 1 base and J by 5 bases. CDR3 length equals 14 residues.

CDR3 residues: CASSFTRSWELFF. For the CDR3, the DNA is TGTGCCAGCAGCTTCACCCGGAGCTGGGAGCTGTTTTTT. The V gene is TRBV14, the J gene TRBJ2-2; no firm D call. Germline values: CDR1 SGHDN, CDR2 FVKESK. The CDR3 is 13 amino acids. Between the trimmed V and J ends, which lost 5 bases and 9 bases, there was a span of 13 bases.

This clonotype was observed a few times. The rearrangement links TRBV7-2 to TRBJ2-1; no firm D call. V was clipped by 1 base and J by 5 bases, with 6 bases between them. Germline CDR1 is SGHTA and CDR2 is FQGNSA. The CDR3 covers 13 residues. In DNA, the CDR3 is TGTGCCAGCAGCTTAGTGAAACACAATGAGCAGTTCTTC. Its translation: CASSLVKHNEQFF.

This clonotype appeared once. The CDR3 sequence is CASSPGLVSFYEQYF. The CDR3, as DNA: TGTGCCAGCTCACCCGGACTAGTTTCATTCTACGAGCAGTACTTC. The chain carries TRBV18 and TRBJ2-7; 7 positions match TRBD2. V was pared by 3 bases and J by 3 bases, with 8 bases of the junction left unmatched. CDR1 and CDR2 (germline): KGHSH, LQKENI. The CDR3 contains 15 residues. Complete variable domain (other parts from reference TRBV18 and TRBJ2-7): NAGVMQNPRHLVRRRGQEARLRCSPMKGHSHVYWYRQLPEEGLKFMVYLQKENIIDESGMPKERFSAEFPKEGPSILRIQQVVRGDSAAYFCASSPGLVSFYEQYFGPGTRLTVT.

In its sample, this clonotype was seen a few times. The rearrangement links TRBV3-1 to TRBJ2-2; 8 bases line up with TRBD1. The V gene's germline CDR1 is LGHDT and CDR2 YNNKEL (reference sequence). With 4 bases clipped from V and 3 bases from J, the junction kept 16 bases outside the gene matches. The CDR3 is 19 amino acids. The CDR3 sequence: CASSPPYWDRRRHTGELFF. The CDR3 nucleotides are TGTGCCAGCAGCCCCCCTTACTGGGACAGGAGACGCCACACCGGGGAGCTGTTTTTT.

In DNA, the CDR3 is TGTGCCAGCAGCCAAGACGGCATTGAATCGGATACGCAGTATTTT. This sequence encodes CASSQDGIESDTQYF. V usage is TRBV4-2 and J usage is TRBJ2-3; D ambiguous. Deletions cut 0 bases from V and 6 bases from J, with 13 bases between. Germline loops: CDR1 LGHNA, CDR2 YNFKEQ. The CDR3 length is 15 residues.

This clonotype was picked up a small number of times. The V and J genes are TRBV5-1 and TRBJ1-4; D unresolved. This CDR3 is 13 amino acids long. Germline assignment: CDR1 SGHRS and CDR2 YFSETQ. Trimming removed 2 bases at V and 3 bases at J, with 5 bases between. The CDR3 sequence is CASSFGPNEKLFF. CDR3 nucleotides: TGCGCCAGCAGCTTTGGGCCTAATGAAAAACTGTTTTTT.

The V and J genes are TRBV20-1 and TRBJ1-6; D is unresolved. The CDR3 is 13 residues long. V was cut by 3 bases and J by 6 bases, with 9 bases left in between. CDR1 is DFQATT, CDR2 SNEGSKA, per germline (reference sequence). The CDR3 reads CSASEVFNSPLHF. Here the CDR3 DNA reads TGCAGTGCTAGTGAGGTCTTTAATTCACCCCTCCACTTT.

The table lists this clonotype with a few counts. V gene TRBV10-3 combines with J gene TRBJ2-6; D may be TRBD1 or TRBD2 (6 bases each). Trimming took off 7 bases at V and 1 base at J, with 20 bases between the two ends. Germline V gene data show CDR1 as ENHRY and CDR2 as SYGVKD. The CDR3 has 18 residues. The CDR3 protein is CAIKGEAGERSGANVLTF. In DNA form, the CDR3 reads TGTGCCATCAAGGGGGAGGCAGGGGAGCGTTCTGGGGCCAACGTCCTGACTTTC.

The chain uses TRBV5-1 and TRBJ1-4, with 8 positions matching TRBD1. CDR1 SGHRS and CDR2 YFSETQ come from the germline V gene. This CDR3 contains 14 residues. The J segment lost 8 bases and the V segment lost 4 bases, leaving 7 bases of the junction unmatched. CDR3 nucleotides: TGCGCCAGCAGCACCGGGACAGGAAGGGAAAAACTGTTTTTT. Protein product: CASSTGTGREKLFF. The full variable domain, its missing parts supplied by reference TRBV5-1 and TRBJ1-4, is KAGVTQTPRYLIKTRGQQVTLSCSPISGHRSVSWYQQTPGQGLQFLFEYFSETQRNKGNFPGRFSGRQFSNSRSEMNVSTLELGDSALYLCASSTGTGREKLFFGSGTQLSVL.

Only a few counts were recorded for this clonotype. CDR3 sequence reads: CASSFSGAKTQYF. The CDR3 DNA sequence: TGTGCCAGCAGTTTTAGCGGGGCGAAGACCCAGTACTTC. The V call is TRBV12-3 or TRBV12-4, the J call TRBJ2-5, with 8 bases aligning to TRBD2. Unmatched junction bases numbered 3, after V lost 3 bases and J lost 6 bases. CDR3 length: 13 residues.